This T cell receptor beta chain was profiled in a study of post-analysis software for immune sequencing data. Whole-study context: Several disease courses (relapsing-remitting, secondary progressive and progressive-relapsing) of multiple sclerosis were included. Study outcomes and limitations: Normalized Chao1 diversity was significantly lower in multiple sclerosis patients than in controls. TRBV5-6, TRBV5-1 and TRBV20-1 belonged to a set of five TRBV segments that were more frequent in patients than controls.

Each TCR beta cDNA library carried unique molecular identifiers. Once about 0.85 to 11 million T cells were used, hundreds of thousands of cDNA molecules resulted. From the PCR reads, TCRdb called clonotypes with MiXCR, one entry per CDR3 protein. The sample holds 750,000 to 950,000 distinct CDR3 sequences, approximately 53% seen once. A remark on this clonotype: What it recognizes is unknown.

The CDR3 runs 14 residues. Germline CDR1 is MNHEY and CDR2 is SMNVEV (reference sequence). J gave up 4 bases and V 5 bases, and 6 bases lay outside the gene matches. The chain is built from TRBV27 and TRBJ2-3; 7 nucleotides line up with TRBD1. The sample taken for sequencing was blood. This TCR derives from a girl under 18 with multiple sclerosis. The CDR3: CASSPSGQADTQYF. The CDR3 DNA follows: TGTGCCAGCAGTCCTTCCGGACAGGCAGATACGCAGTATTTT.